This T cell receptor beta chain appears in the sequencing data of a study of Graves' ophthalmopathy and Graves' hyperthyroidism. In the study overall: Stable hyperthyroid donors showed no ophthalmopathy during 18 months follow-up. Overall study results and limits: As the model predicted ophthalmopathy progression, it achieved a sensitivity of 70% to 71% and a specificity of 72% to 80%. Most expanded thyroid clonotypes above 0.001 frequency also appeared in blood.

As diagnostic evidence, clinical symptoms, serum thyroxine, TRAb, thyroid ultrasound and orbital computed tomography were relied upon. For repertoire sequencing, the TCR beta CDR3 regions were amplified from RNA transcripts. HTBI primers were employed in first-round RT-PCR, then a second-round multiplex PCR followed. TCRdb recomputed calls from the multiplex PCR reads with MiXCR, one row per CDR3 protein. This sample carries a few hundred thousand distinct CDR3 sequences, about two fifths of them seen once, and the ten largest clones take over 3.5%. V was shortened by 1 base and J by 5 bases, with 11 bases between the two germline ends. The CDR3 sequence is 14 residues long. Germline loops: CDR1 MGHRA, CDR2 YSYEKL. At least ten counts were recorded for this clonotype. The antigen is unknown.

This TCR was sampled from an adult man with Graves' hyperthyroidism. Sample: peripheral blood or thyroid tissue (not recorded which). This rearrangement joins TRBV4-1 to TRBJ1-2; D is undetermined. The CDR3 loop is CASSQVRVEYGYTF. The CDR3 coding sequence is TGCGCCAGCAGCCAAGTAAGGGTGGAGTATGGCTACACCTTC.